Below, 2 T cell receptor beta chains from the same sample are listed, as sequenced in a study of T cells in localized non-small cell lung cancer. Sequencing used immunoSEQ multiplex PCR; TCRdb keeps in-frame clones, though not all of them. The table includes roughly 4,400 clones, 32% detected once. The source material was lung tumor tissue, sampled before any cancer treatment. Source of these receptors: a male donor at least 60 years old with stage III lung adenocarcinoma.

The chain combines TRBV29-1 with TRBJ1-1; D unclear. V lost 2 bases to trimming and J lost 0 bases, with 13 bases between them. Germline V gene data show CDR1 as SQVTM and CDR2 as ANQGSEA. The CDR3 sequence is 15 residues long. The CDR3 protein is CSVESRKGMNTEAFF. CDR3 coding DNA: TGCAGCGTTGAAAGTCGAAAGGGCATGAACACTGAAGCTTTCTTT.

The genes are TRBV11-3 and TRBJ2-7; TRBD1 matches at 7 bases. Germline assignment: CDR1 SGHNT and CDR2 YENEEA. Trimming took 5 bases from V and 2 from J; bases not matched to a gene: 6. This CDR3 region has 14 residues. In nucleotides, the CDR3 is TGTGCCAGCAGCCTACGACAGGGCGCCTACGAGCAGTACTTC. It codes for CASSLRQGAYEQYF.